The 5 T cell receptor beta chains reported below all come from one sample, sequenced in a study of cytomegalovirus exposure and HLA in healthy donors. 13 Jbeta primers and 60 Vbeta primers were used for the PCR. Data came from immunoSEQ multiplex PCR; TCRdb stores just in-frame clones and leaves some out. The specimen's table records 200,000 to 250,000 clones. Sequencing was carried out using PBMCs. The receptor source for this set is a woman aged 30 to 39 in good health and CMV-seropositive.

This rearrangement joins TRBV6-4 to TRBJ2-1, with 11 positions matching TRBD1. The J segment lost 3 bases and the V segment lost 6 bases, leaving 4 bases of the junction unmatched. This CDR3 has 15 residues. The germline gives CDR1 MRHNA, CDR2 SNTAGT. The CDR3, as DNA: TGTGCCAGCAGGCCGGGACAGGGGGACTACAATGAGCAGTTCTTC. Translated: CASRPGQGDYNEQFF.

This chain joins TRBV2 and TRBJ1-1, with D unresolved. Looked up from germline, CDR1 is SNHLY and CDR2 is FYNNEI. The CDR3 is 11 residues long. Between the trimmed V and J ends, which lost 3 bases and 8 bases, there was a span of 7 bases. The CDR3 region has the DNA TGTGCCAGCAGTGATGGCAGGGAAGCTTTCTTT. As protein: CASSDGREAFF.

The chain employs TRBV11-2 and TRBJ2-5, with 11 bases identical to TRBD2. V trimming: 1 base; J trimming: 2 bases; junction bases outside the gene matches: 0. From germline, CDR1 is SGHAT and CDR2 FQNNGV. The CDR3 consists of 15 residues. The DNA for the CDR3 is TGTGCCAGCAGCTTAGGACTAGCGGGGCAAGAGACCCAGTACTTC. Translating gives CASSLGLAGQETQYF. Filled out from reference TRBV11-2 and TRBJ2-5, the complete variable domain reads EAGVAQSPRYKIIEKRQSVAFWCNPISGHATLYWYQQILGQGPKLLIQFQNNGVVDDSQLPKDRFSAERLKGVDSTLKIQPAKLEDSAVYLCASSLGLAGQETQYFGPGTRLLVL.

The J gene is TRBJ1-2, the V gene TRBV5-1; D not resolved. Germline CDR1 reads SGHRS; CDR2 reads YFSETQ. V was cut by 4 bases and J by 5 bases, with 18 bases left in between. The CDR3 covers 15 residues. The CDR3 spells CASSLKIASRYGYTF. Written as DNA, the CDR3 is TGCGCCAGCAGCCTTAAGATAGCGAGTCGGTATGGCTACACCTTC.

The rearrangement joins TRBV5-1 to TRBJ2-7, with a tentative D call TRBD1 (6 bases). Germline-derived CDR1 and CDR2 are SGHRS and YFSETQ. CDR3 length equals 12 residues. The ends were cut back, 5 bases at V and 3 bases at J, with 9 bases in the middle. The CDR3 DNA follows: TGCGCCAGCAGTATGGACAGCTACGAGCAGTACTTC. Translated: CASSMDSYEQYF.